In this sample, the clone carrying this T cell receptor beta chain turned up once. V was clipped by 5 bases and J by 4 bases, with 13 bases between them. This CDR3 is built from 14 residues. Germline V gene lookup returns CDR1 SGHVS and CDR2 FQNEAQ. This sample was taken from a study of T-cell reconstitution after alpha-beta-depleted transplantation in children. Construction of the TCRbeta library involved unique molecular identifiers. In TCRdb, the PCR reads were re-called with MiXCR into one record per CDR3 protein. The repertoire consists of almost 400,000 distinct CDR3 sequences, with about 20% occurring once and the leading ten covering over 3.5%.

The V call is TRBV7-8, the J call TRBJ2-3, with a possible D match to TRBD1 (6 bases). This sample comprised PBMCs from the stem cell graft donor, obtained from the stem cell graft. This TCR derives from a human donor who donated a stem cell graft to a child with acute myeloid leukemia. CDR3 bases: TGTGCCAGCAGCCCCGGGTACAGGGCAGATACGCAGTATTTT. Translation gives CASSPGYRADTQYF.